The 5 T cell receptor beta chains in this list originate from one sample, sequenced in a study of shared clonotypes between healthy human individuals. The protocol was immunoSEQ multiplex PCR, while the TCRdb copy is restricted to in-frame clones and leaves out a portion. The sample lists about a million clones, 70% to 85% occurring once. The sequencing sample was made of memory CD4+ T cells from PBMCs. The sample's subset: CD45RA-negative fraction. Receptor source: a man aged 18 to 30 in good health. Some clones in this sample may be carry-over from other donors' samples.

In regard to this clone: A far larger clone is only one base removed, so a read error is likely. Other DNA sequences in this sample translate to the same CDR3. The rearrangement uses TRBV28 and TRBJ2-1, with D hard to call. Germline V gene lookup returns CDR1 MDHEN and CDR2 SYDVKM. CDR3 length: 12 residues. Trimming shortened V by 2 bases and J by 2 bases, and 1 base separated the two germline ends. DNA of the CDR3: TGTGCCAGCAGTTTAGCCTACAATGAGCAGTTCTTC. Translation: CASSLAYNEQFF.

V gene TRBV5-4 combines with J gene TRBJ2-7, with D maybe TRBD2 (6 bases). CDR1 and CDR2 (germline): SGHNT, YYREEE (reference sequence). The CDR3 spans 14 residues. V was trimmed by 4 bases and J by 3 bases, leaving 14 bases between them. The CDR3, as DNA: TGTGCCAGCAGCCCTCCGGAGGGTCGCTACGAGCAGTACTTC. Amino acid sequence: CASSPPEGRYEQYF.

The chain couples TRBV19 to TRBJ2-6; 11 bases align to TRBD2. CDR3 size: 19 residues. The V segment lost 7 bases and the J segment 0 bases; nucleotides outside the gene matches: 11. From germline, CDR1 is LNHDA and CDR2 SQIVND (reference sequence). The CDR3 nucleotides read TGTGCCAGTACCATTCTAGCGGGAGGACCCTTCTCTGGGGCCAACGTCCTGACTTTC. Residues: CASTILAGGPFSGANVLTF.

This clone was seen once. This sequence joins TRBV28 and TRBJ2-1, with a possible D match to TRBD2 (5 bases). Germline V gives CDR1 MDHEN, CDR2 SYDVKM. The V gene lost 5 bases and the J gene lost 8 bases, with 16 bases spanning the gap. CDR3 size: 14 residues. CDR3 nucleotide sequence: TGTGCCAGCAGTCCCGAGGTTTGGGGAGATGAGCAGTTCTTC. Protein product: CASSPEVWGDEQFF.

This clone was recorded once. J is TRBJ1-1 and V is TRBV7-9; TRBD1 matches 7 bases. Unmatched junction bases numbered 6, after V lost 1 base and J lost 1 base. CDR3 size: 16 residues. CDR1 SEHNR and CDR2 FQNEAQ come from the germline V gene (reference sequence). This chain's CDR3 is CASSLGNRDRNTEAFF. The CDR3 coding sequence is TGTGCCAGCAGCTTAGGAAACCGGGACAGGAACACTGAAGCTTTCTTT.